Shown below are 29 T cell receptor beta chains from a single sample sequenced in a study of T cells in tumors after PD-1 blockade. Clones were read by immunoSEQ multiplex PCR, and TCRdb kept only the in-frame ones, dropping some. Of around 46,000 clones listed, about four fifths are singletons. The material was PBMCs, obtained before anti-PD-1 treatment. The receptors were sampled from a human donor with basal cell carcinoma.

V and J are TRBV10-3 and TRBJ1-3, with 9 positions matching TRBD1. Germline-derived CDR1 and CDR2 are ENHRY and SYGVKD. J lost 4 bases, V lost 6 bases, and 10 bases had no gene match. The CDR3 loop spans 16 amino acids. The CDR3 loop is CAIRDQDRGRGNTIYF. In DNA form, the CDR3 reads TGTGCCATCAGGGACCAGGACAGGGGAAGAGGAAACACCATATATTTT.

This clone came up a few times. The chain recombines TRBV5-6 with TRBJ1-6; D not resolved. V lost 2 bases and J 7 bases, leaving 10 bases between the germline ends. There are 14 residues in the CDR3. Germline V gene lookup returns CDR1 SGHDT and CDR2 YYEEEE. Here the CDR3 DNA reads TGTGCCAGCAGCTTCCGTAGATGGAATTCACCCCTCCACTTT. This encodes CASSFRRWNSPLHF.

The chain couples TRBV7-3 to TRBJ2-3, with TRBD2 matching over 7 bases. The germline gives CDR1 SGHTA, CDR2 FQGTGA. V dropped 4 bases and J dropped 0; count of bases not matched to a gene: 7. The CDR3 spans 16 residues. Here the CDR3 reads CASSSSSSGSTDTQYF. CDR3 nucleotide sequence: TGTGCCAGCAGCTCAAGTAGTAGCGGGAGCACAGATACGCAGTATTTT. Complete variable domain (other parts from reference TRBV7-3 and TRBJ2-3): GAGVSQTPSNKVTEKGKYVELRCDPISGHTALYWYRQSLGQGPEFLIYFQGTGAADDSGLPNDRFFAVRPEGSVSTLKIQRTERGDSAVYLCASSSSSSGSTDTQYFGPGTRLTVL.

The rearrangement joins TRBV5-6 to TRBJ1-4; D gene uncertain. V was trimmed by 1 base and J by 2 bases, leaving 6 bases between them. Germline values: CDR1 SGHDT, CDR2 YYEEEE. The CDR3 has 14 amino acids. The DNA for the CDR3 is TGTGCCAGCAGCTTGCGACGGACTAATGAAAAACTGTTTTTT. It specifies CASSLRRTNEKLFF.

The chain recombines TRBV30 with TRBJ2-3, with 16 bases fitting TRBD2. This CDR3 has 17 residues. Germline CDR1 reads GTSNPN; CDR2 reads SVGIG (reference sequence). Germline trimming cut 2 bases from V and 1 base from J; bases unmatched to any gene: 3. As DNA, the CDR3 is TGTGCCTGGAGTCCCGGGACTAGCGGGGGGGGCACAGATACGCAGTATTTT. It is translated as CAWSPGTSGGGTDTQYF.

The chain uses TRBV6-6 and TRBJ2-7; 8 bases align to TRBD1. J gave up 3 bases and V 2 bases, and 0 bases lay outside the gene matches. CDR1 is MNHNY and CDR2 is SVGAGI in the germline V gene (reference sequence). This CDR3 is built from 13 residues. The CDR3 spells CASSYGTGYEQYF. In DNA, the CDR3 is TGTGCCAGCAGTTACGGGACAGGCTACGAGCAGTACTTC.

CDR3 DNA sequence: TGTGCCAGCAGTGTCCCAGCGGGAAACCAAGAGACCCAGTACTTC. This translates into CASSVPAGNQETQYF. The chain has TRBV2 and TRBJ2-5; TRBD2 aligns across 7 bases. CDR3 length equals 15 residues. With V trimmed by 4 bases and J by 0 bases, 5 bases remained unmatched. Per germline, CDR1 SNHLY and CDR2 FYNNEI.

The CDR3 DNA sequence: TGTGCCAGCAGCGATCCGTGGGGACAGGGAAACACTGAAGCTTTCTTT. Translation gives CASSDPWGQGNTEAFF. V and J are TRBV9 and TRBJ1-1; 9 bases fit TRBD1. This CDR3 region has 16 residues. Trimming at V came to 3 bases and at J to 2 bases, leaving 8 bases not matched to a gene. Germline CDR1 and CDR2: SGDLS and YYNGEE.

This clone was seen just once. The chain has TRBV6-5 and TRBJ1-2; maybe TRBD1 (6 bases). CDR3 length: 12 amino acids. V lost 6 bases and J 4 bases, leaving 9 bases between the germline ends. The germline V gene has CDR1 MNHEY and CDR2 SVGAGI. The CDR3 nucleotides are TGTGCCAGCAGGGACAGTATCTATGGCTACACCTTC. Translated: CASRDSIYGYTF.

The chain employs TRBV7-3 and TRBJ2-2; tentatively, D is TRBD2 (6 bases). The CDR3 has 18 amino acids. The ends were cut back, 2 bases at V and 3 bases at J, with 19 bases in the middle. Germline V gene sequence: CDR1 SGHTA, CDR2 FQGTGA. The CDR3 loop reads CASSLPPMGQRDTGELFF. In nucleotides, the CDR3 is TGTGCCAGCAGCTTACCCCCTATGGGGCAGCGGGACACCGGGGAGCTGTTTTTT.

In DNA form, the CDR3 reads TGTGCCAGCAGTTTGGCGGGAGGGAATTCACCCCTCCACTTT. It yields the protein CASSLAGGNSPLHF. The chain uses TRBV28 and TRBJ1-6; D remains ambiguous. The CDR3 is 14 amino acids. The germline gives CDR1 MDHEN, CDR2 SYDVKM. Trimming left V 3 bases short and J 7 bases short, with 10 bases between.

On this clone: The junction shows a germline mismatch at one end, possibly a read error. This rearrangement joins TRBV6-1 to TRBJ1-2; D is unclear. CDR3 length: 11 amino acids. Germline V gene lookup returns CDR1 MNHNS and CDR2 SASEGT. The CDR3 loop reads CASNGNYGHTF. In DNA form, the CDR3 reads TGTGCCAGCAACGGGAACTATGGCCACACCTTC.

This chain joins TRBV19 and TRBJ2-1, with D maybe TRBD2 (7 bases). Germline V gene sequence: CDR1 LNHDA, CDR2 SQIVND (reference sequence). The V gene lost 4 bases and the J gene lost 4 bases, with 23 bases spanning the gap. CDR3 length: 18 residues. CDR3 nucleotides: TGTGCCAGTAGTACCGATATGGGAGGGGGAGCAGCGTACAATGAGCAGTTCTTC. It yields the protein CASSTDMGGGAAYNEQFF. Looking up the rest from reference TRBV19 and TRBJ2-1 gives the full variable domain: DGGITQSPKYLFRKEGQNVTLSCEQNLNHDAMYWYRQDPGQGLRLIYYSQIVNDFQKGDIAEGYSVSREKKESFPLTVTSAQKNPTAFYLCASSTDMGGGAAYNEQFFGPGTRLTVL.

The chain is built from TRBV19 and TRBJ1-5; no clear D. V lost 1 base and J 2 bases, leaving 6 bases between the germline ends. Per germline, CDR1 LNHDA and CDR2 SQIVND (reference sequence). The CDR3 spans 14 residues. The CDR3 coding sequence is TGTGCCAGTAGTATAGCCCCAGGCAATCAGCCCCAGCATTTT. This encodes CASSIAPGNQPQHF.

The rearrangement uses TRBV3-1 (or the pseudogene TRBV3-2) and TRBJ2-1; D may be TRBD1 or TRBD2 (5 bases each). This CDR3 comprises 15 residues. Trimming took off 0 bases at V and 6 bases at J, with 12 bases between the two ends. Germline values: CDR1 LGHDT, CDR2 YNNKEL (reference sequence). CDR3 coding DNA: TGTGCCAGCAGCCAAGACTCGGGGCTGGTCAATGAGCAGTTCTTC. Encoded protein: CASSQDSGLVNEQFF.

This sequence joins TRBV5-1 and TRBJ1-4, with D possibly being TRBD1 (5 bases). Per germline, CDR1 SGHRS and CDR2 YFSETQ. The CDR3 spans 14 residues. Trimming stripped 6 bases from V and 2 bases from J, with 11 bases between. The CDR3 spells CASKLGTTNEKLFF. CDR3 DNA: TGCGCCAGCAAGCTAGGGACGACTAATGAAAAACTGTTTTTT.

V gene TRBV29-1 combines with J gene TRBJ2-1, with D perhaps TRBD1 (5 bases). V was cut by 6 bases and J by 4 bases, with 13 bases left in between. CDR3 length: 13 amino acids. The germline CDR1 and CDR2 sequences are SQVTM and ANQGSEA. The chain's CDR3 is CSVLGALYNEQFF. The CDR3 region has the DNA TGCAGCGTCCTTGGGGCACTTTACAATGAGCAGTTCTTC.

This clone showed up just once. The chain combines TRBV5-4 with TRBJ1-1; tentatively, D is TRBD1 (6 bases). Trimming removed 4 bases from V and 1 base from J, with 11 bases in between. The CDR3 consists of 14 residues. The germline gives CDR1 SGHNT, CDR2 YYREEE (reference sequence). CDR3 sequence (DNA): TGTGCCAGCAGCCCGGGGGGGCGGAACACTGAAGCTTTCTTT. Translation gives CASSPGGRNTEAFF.

The rearrangement links TRBV5-6 to TRBJ1-3; a possible D gene is TRBD1 (5 bases). Trimming took 0 bases from V and 4 from J, leaving 14 bases between them. The CDR3 spans 16 residues. Germline V gene sequence: CDR1 SGHDT, CDR2 YYEEEE. The CDR3 DNA sequence: TGTGCCAGCAGCTTGGGTGTTGGGGCCCTGGGAAACACCATATATTTT. This translates into CASSLGVGALGNTIYF.

This sequence joins TRBV3-1 (or the pseudogene TRBV3-2) and TRBJ1-6; the match to TRBD1 covers 11 bases. J lost 8 bases, V lost 2 bases, and 2 bases had no gene match. The CDR3 length is 15 residues. Germline V gene lookup returns CDR1 LGHDT and CDR2 YNNKEL (reference sequence). The CDR3 loop reads CASSQPDRGHSPLHF. In DNA form, the CDR3 reads TGTGCCAGCAGCCAACCGGACAGGGGGCATTCACCCCTCCACTTT.

This clone appeared a few times. The chain employs TRBV5-4 and TRBJ2-2; TRBD2 aligns across 7 bases. This CDR3 spans 16 amino acids. After removal of 0 bases from V and 4 bases from J, the junction contained 6 bases not matched to a gene. CDR1 is SGHNT, CDR2 YYREEE, per germline (reference sequence). The CDR3 nucleotides read TGTGCCAGCAGCTTGGAGGGGAGGGTAGGCACCGGGGAGCTGTTTTTT. Its translation: CASSLEGRVGTGELFF. Based on the CDR3 plus reference TRBV5-4 and TRBJ2-2, the full variable domain is ETGVTQSPTHLIKTRGQQVTLRCSSQSGHNTVSWYQQALGQGPQFIFQYYREEENGRGNFPPRFSGLQFPNYSSELNVNALELDDSALYLCASSLEGRVGTGELFFGEGSRLTVL.

This chain joins TRBV5-1 and TRBJ2-7; 9 bases agree with TRBD1. The CDR3 loop spans 14 amino acids. Per the germline V gene, CDR1 is SGHRS and CDR2 is YFSETQ. The ends lost 4 bases at V and 3 bases at J; junction bases unmatched: 5. The CDR3 DNA reads TGCGCCAGCAGCGTGGGACAGGGAGGCTACGAGCAGTACTTC. Encoded protein: CASSVGQGGYEQYF.

The chain carries TRBV3-1 (or the pseudogene TRBV3-2) and TRBJ1-1, with TRBD1 matching 7 bases. Germline V gives CDR1 LGHDT, CDR2 YNNKEL (reference sequence). The CDR3 spans 14 residues. With V trimmed by 5 bases and J by 3 bases, 6 bases remained unmatched. CDR3 in DNA: TGTGCCAGCAGCGCCCGGGACAGAGACACTGAAGCTTTCTTT. This sequence encodes CASSARDRDTEAFF.

The DNA of the CDR3 is TGCAGTGCTAGTACGGGGCTAGGGGGGGAGCTGTTTTTT. Encoded protein: CSASTGLGGELFF. The chain has TRBV20-1 and TRBJ2-2; D tentatively reads TRBD1 or TRBD2 (5 bases each). The CDR3 runs to 13 residues. Germline V gene lookup returns CDR1 DFQATT and CDR2 SNEGSKA (reference sequence). Trimming took off 3 bases at V and 8 bases at J, with 13 bases between the two ends.

Notes on this clone: Other nucleotide sequences in the sample specify the same CDR3. CDR3 nucleotides: TGCAGCGTTGAAGGGGGCGCGGCAGGCTACACCTTC. It translates to CSVEGGAAGYTF. The chain links TRBV29-1 to TRBJ1-2, with D perhaps matching TRBD1 (5 bases). The V gene's germline CDR1 is SQVTM and CDR2 ANQGSEA. V was shortened by 1 base and J by 8 bases, with 11 bases between the two germline ends. This CDR3 has 12 amino acids.

The chain joins TRBV11-1 to TRBJ2-1; D unresolved. Germline values: CDR1 SGHAT, CDR2 FQDESV (reference sequence). V lost 5 bases, J lost 2 bases, and 16 bases lay in between. The CDR3 is 16 amino acids. DNA of the CDR3: TGTGCCAGCAGCCACACATATCTGTACACCTACAATGAGCAGTTCTTC. Amino acid sequence: CASSHTYLYTYNEQFF.

This clone was seen a single time. The J gene is TRBJ1-1, the V gene TRBV6-5; 7 bases agree with TRBD1. Germline-derived CDR1 and CDR2 are MNHEY and SVGAGI. The CDR3 loop spans 13 amino acids. V gave up 8 bases and J gave up 1 base; unmatched junction bases: 4. The CDR3 here is CASRQGSNTEAFF. The DNA of the CDR3 is TGTGCCAGCCGACAGGGATCGAACACTGAAGCTTTCTTT.

CDR3 sequence: CASSQDLGQGVDYGYTF. The CDR3 bases are TGTGCCAGCAGCCAAGATTTGGGACAGGGGGTCGACTATGGCTACACCTTC. The V call is TRBV3-1 (or the pseudogene TRBV3-2), the J call TRBJ1-2; 11 nucleotides line up with TRBD1. V shed 0 bases and J 3 bases; nucleotides not matched to a gene: 6. CDR1 and CDR2 (germline): LGHDT, YNNKEL (reference sequence). The CDR3 extends over 17 amino acids.

This clone was seen more than once but under ten times. The V and J genes are TRBV12-5 and TRBJ1-2; D is uncertain. Germline CDR1 LGHNT, CDR2 FRNRAP. The CDR3 is made up of 14 amino acids. V lost 5 bases and J 6 bases, leaving 16 bases between the germline ends. The CDR3 spells CASGGLTGADGYTF. In DNA, the CDR3 is TGTGCTAGTGGTGGACTAACGGGTGCTGATGGCTACACCTTC. Together with reference TRBV12-5 and TRBJ1-2, the CDR3 gives the full variable domain: DARVTQTPRHKVTEMGQEVTMRCQPILGHNTVFWYRQTMMQGLELLAYFRNRAPLDDSGMPKDRFSAEMPDATLATLKIQPSEPRDSAVYFCASGGLTGADGYTFGSGTRLTVV.